Here is one TCR beta chain with its context. Its antigen is currently unknown. J was trimmed by 5 bases and V by 2 bases; bases with no gene match: 1. Per the germline V gene, CDR1 is SEHNR and CDR2 is FQNEAQ (reference sequence). The CDR3 runs to 15 residues. This entry comes from a study of shared clonotypes between healthy human individuals. Study-level points and caveats: Represented diversity (both genetic and exposure-history) was limited by the small number of donors.

The assay was immunoSEQ multiplex PCR, and TCRdb's table has in-frame clones only and misses some. The sample holds roughly 400,000 clones, 95% to 97% seen once. The TCR was taken from a man aged 25-45 years in good health. This chain joins TRBV7-9 and TRBJ2-1; 12 bases are shared with TRBD2. The source material was memory CD8+ T cells sorted from blood. As to subset: CD45RO+ cells pooled with CCR7-negative TemRA cells. CDR3 loop: CASSLLAGGHNEQFF. The DNA for the CDR3 is TGTGCCAGCAGCTTACTAGCGGGAGGGCACAATGAGCAGTTCTTC.